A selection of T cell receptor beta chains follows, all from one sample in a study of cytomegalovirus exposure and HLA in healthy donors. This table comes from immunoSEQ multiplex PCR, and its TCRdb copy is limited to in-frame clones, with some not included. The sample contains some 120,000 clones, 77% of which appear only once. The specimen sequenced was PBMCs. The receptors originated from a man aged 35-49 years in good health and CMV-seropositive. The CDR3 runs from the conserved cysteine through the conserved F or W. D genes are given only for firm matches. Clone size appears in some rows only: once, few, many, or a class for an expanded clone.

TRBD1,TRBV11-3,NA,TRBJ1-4,TGTGCCAGCAGCTTAGTTCCAGACAGGGGAAGGATCACTAATGAAAAACTGTTTTTT,CASSLVPDRGRITNEKLFF
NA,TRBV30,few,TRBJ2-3,TGTGCCTGGAGTGTACTAGCAGAGCCTTGGGGTACGCAGTATTTT,CAWSVLAEPWGTQYF
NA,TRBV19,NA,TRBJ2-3,TGTGCCAGTAGTCTGCGGAACACAGATACGCAGTATTTT,CASSLRNTDTQYF
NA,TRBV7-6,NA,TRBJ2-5,TGTGCCAGCAGCTTAGAACTAGTGAAGGAGACCCAGTACTTC,CASSLELVKETQYF
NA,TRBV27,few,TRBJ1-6,TGTGCCAGCAGTTTATCTTTCGGGTCCTCACCCCTCCACTTT,CASSLSFGSSPLHF
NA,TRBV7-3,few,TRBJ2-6,TGTGCCAGCAGCTTAGGGGGCATCTCTGGGGCCAACGTCCTGACTTTC,CASSLGGISGANVLTF
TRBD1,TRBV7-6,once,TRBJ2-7,TGTGCCAGCAGCTGGGGACAGGGGGACTACGAGCAGTACTTC,CASSWGQGDYEQYF
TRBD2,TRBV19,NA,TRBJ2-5,TGTGCCAGGAAGCAAGCGGGGGGGCAGGAGACCCAGTACTTC,CARKQAGGQETQYF
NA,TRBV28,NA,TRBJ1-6,TGTGCCAGCAGTTTGATGTTCTGGGGCAGGGATAATTCACCCCTCCACTTT,CASSLMFWGRDNSPLHF
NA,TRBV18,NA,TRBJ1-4,TGTGCCAGCTCCGCCTACAATCCTAGCGGTCCAGATAATGAAAAACTGTTTTTT,CASSAYNPSGPDNEKLFF
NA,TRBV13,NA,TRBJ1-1,TGTGCCAGCAGCTTAGTAATCTCATCGACGGGCACTGAAGCTTTCTTT,CASSLVISSTGTEAFF
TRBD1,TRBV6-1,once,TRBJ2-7,TGTGCCAGCATCAACAGGGGTTACGAGCAGTACTTC,CASINRGYEQYF
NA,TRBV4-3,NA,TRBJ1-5,TGCGCCAGCAGCGATCCCTACAGGTTGGAGAATGGTCAGCCCCAGCATTTT,CASSDPYRLENGQPQHF
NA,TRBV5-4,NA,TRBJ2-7,TGTGCCAGCAGCTTCGACACCTACGAGCAGTACTTC,CASSFDTYEQYF
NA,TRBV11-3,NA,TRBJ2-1,TGTGCCAGCAGCCCGATCTTTCAGGGCTCCTACAATGAGCAGTTCTTC,CASSPIFQGSYNEQFF
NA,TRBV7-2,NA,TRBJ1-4,TGTGCCAGCAGCCTCCTCGGGGGGCGGGATGAAAAACTGTTTTTT,CASSLLGGRDEKLFF
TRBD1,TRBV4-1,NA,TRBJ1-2,TGCGCCAGCAGCCAAACACAGGGGGACGATGGCTACACCTTC,CASSQTQGDDGYTF
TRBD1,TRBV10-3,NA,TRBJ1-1,TGTGCCATCAGGGGAACAGGGGGCGTAAAGGACACTGAAGCTTTCTTT,CAIRGTGGVKDTEAFF
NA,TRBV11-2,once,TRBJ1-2,TGTGCCAGCAGCATCACAGGCTATGGCTACACCTTC,CASSITGYGYTF
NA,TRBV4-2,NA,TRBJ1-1,TGTGCCAGCAGCCAAGTGGCCAGGTCCAACACTGAAGCTTTCTTT,CASSQVARSNTEAFF
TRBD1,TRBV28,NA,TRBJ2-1,TGTGCCAGCAGGGGATTGATAGGGGGCGCCTCCTCCTACAATGAGCAGTTCTTC,CASRGLIGGASSYNEQFF
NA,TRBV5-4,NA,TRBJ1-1,TGTGCCAGCAGCTTGTTTGCGGGGACTGAAGCTTTCTTT,CASSLFAGTEAFF
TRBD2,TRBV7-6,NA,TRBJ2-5,TGTGCCAGCAGCTTATCGACTAGCGGGGGGCAAGAGACCCAGTACTTC,CASSLSTSGGQETQYF
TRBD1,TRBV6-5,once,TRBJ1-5,TGTGCCAGCAGTCCGACCGGACAGGGAGGTCAGCCCCAGCATTTT,CASSPTGQGGQPQHF
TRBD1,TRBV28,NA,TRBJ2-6,TGTGCCAGCAGAAATTACCGTTGGACAGGGACCTCTGGGGCCAACGTCCTGACTTTC,CASRNYRWTGTSGANVLTF
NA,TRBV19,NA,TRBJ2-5,TGTGCCAGTAGAAGTGCAGGCCGAGTAGGGAGACAGTACTTC,CASRSAGRVGRQYF
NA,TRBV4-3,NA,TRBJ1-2,TGCGCCAGCAGCCAAATTTCGGGAATCTATGGCTACACCTTC,CASSQISGIYGYTF
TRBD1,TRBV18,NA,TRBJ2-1,TGTGCCAGCTCACCAGGGACAGGGGGGCAATATGAGCAGTTCTTC,CASSPGTGGQYEQFF
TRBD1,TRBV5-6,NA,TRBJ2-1,TGTGCCAGCAGCTTACTTACAGGGGATGAGCAGTTCTTC,CASSLLTGDEQFF
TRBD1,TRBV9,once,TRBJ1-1,TGTGCCAGCAGCGCTCAGGGGGATGCATCCACTGAAGCTTTCTTT,CASSAQGDASTEAFF
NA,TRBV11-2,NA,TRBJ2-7,TGTGCCAGCGCCGGCGGTCCGAGCTCCTACGAGCAGTACTTC,CASAGGPSSYEQYF
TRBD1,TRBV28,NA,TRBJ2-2,TGTGCCAGCAATCAGTGGACAGGGGCGAACACCGGGGAGCTGTTTTTT,CASNQWTGANTGELFF
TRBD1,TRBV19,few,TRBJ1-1,TGTGCCAGTAGTTCGGACGAATTCCGGGACAGGGGACGGAGAAACACTGAAGCTTTCTTT,CASSSDEFRDRGRRNTEAFF
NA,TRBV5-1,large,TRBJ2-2,TGCGCCAGCAGCCGATTAGCCAGATCCGGGGAGCTGTTTTTT,CASSRLARSGELFF
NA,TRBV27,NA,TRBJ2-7,TGTGCCAGCAGTCCCCTCCCGGTAAAACTCCTTGTGCAGTACTTC,CASSPLPVKLLVQYF
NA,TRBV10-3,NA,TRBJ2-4,TGTGCCATCAGCTCGGGGGAGGCCAAAAACATTCAGTACTTC,CAISSGEAKNIQYF
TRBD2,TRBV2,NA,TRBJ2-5,TGTGCCAGCAGTGCAGCGGGGGCCTCCGGAGAGACCCAGTACTTC,CASSAAGASGETQYF
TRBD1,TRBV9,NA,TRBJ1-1,TGTGCCAGCAGCGTATTAGGACAGGGTGAAGCTTTCTTT,CASSVLGQGEAFF
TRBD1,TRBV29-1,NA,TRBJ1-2,TGCAGCGTTGAGGAGAGGGGGCCGAGCCGGGGCTATAGCTACACCTTC,CSVEERGPSRGYSYTF
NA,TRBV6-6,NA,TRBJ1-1,TGTGCCAGCAGCAAGGGGAATGAAGCTTTCTTT,CASSKGNEAFF
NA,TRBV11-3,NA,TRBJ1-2,TGTGCCAGCAGCTTTTCTGGCCGGGACTCCCCCAGTTTC,CASSFSGRDSPSF
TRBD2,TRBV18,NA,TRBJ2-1,TGTGCCAGCTCAGCTAAAATTCGGGGGGATGAGCAGTTCTTC,CASSAKIRGDEQFF
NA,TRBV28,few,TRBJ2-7,TGTGCCAGCACCCCCACTGCTGCCTACGAGCAGTACTTC,CASTPTAAYEQYF
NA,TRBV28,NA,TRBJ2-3,TGTGCCAGCAGCTTAAGGGGCCGTTGGCAGTATTTT,CASSLRGRWQYF
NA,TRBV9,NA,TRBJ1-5,TGTGCCAGCAGCGTAGAGGGAACAGGAAATCAGCCCCAGCATTTT,CASSVEGTGNQPQHF
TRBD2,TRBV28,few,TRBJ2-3,TGTGCCAGCAGAAGAGCGGGGGGGCTAACAGATACGCAGTATTTT,CASRRAGGLTDTQYF
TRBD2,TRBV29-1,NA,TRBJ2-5,TGCAGCACGCCCGGGACTAGCGGGGGGTTAGAGACCCAGTACTTC,CSTPGTSGGLETQYF
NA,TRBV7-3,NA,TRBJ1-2,TGTGCCAGCAGCTTAGGGACAAAAGCAGGAGGCTACACCTTC,CASSLGTKAGGYTF
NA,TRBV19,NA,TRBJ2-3,TGTGCCAGCCGGGATCACGCGGCAGATACGCAGTATTTT,CASRDHAADTQYF
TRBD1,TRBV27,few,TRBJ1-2,TGTGCCAGCAGTTTATATGGTGGACAGGGAGGAATCTATGGCTACACCTTC,CASSLYGGQGGIYGYTF
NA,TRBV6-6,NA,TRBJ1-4,TGTGCCAGCCGATGGGACAACGGGAATGAAAAACTGTTTTTT,CASRWDNGNEKLFF
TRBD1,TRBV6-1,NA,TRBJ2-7,TGTGCCACCGGAGCAGGGGGCTCCTACGAGCAGTACTTC,CATGAGGSYEQYF
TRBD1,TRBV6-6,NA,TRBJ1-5,TGTGCCAGCAGTTGGGACAGTAGCAATCAGCCCCAGCATTTT,CASSWDSSNQPQHF
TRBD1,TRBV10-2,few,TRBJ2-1,TGCGCCAGCAGTGACCTCACCTCCGGACAGGGTGACTCCTACAATGAGCAGTTCTTC,CASSDLTSGQGDSYNEQFF
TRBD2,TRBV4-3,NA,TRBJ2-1,TGCGCCAGCAGCCCGTTAGCGGGCTTAACCTACAATGAGCAGTTCTTC,CASSPLAGLTYNEQFF
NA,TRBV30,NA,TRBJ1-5,TGTGCCTGGAGTGCTGACTTGAATCAGCCCCAGCATTTT,CAWSADLNQPQHF
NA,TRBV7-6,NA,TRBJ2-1,TGTGCCAGCAGCTTAATAATCGGGAGCCACGAGCAGTTCTTC,CASSLIIGSHEQFF
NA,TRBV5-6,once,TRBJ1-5,TGTGCCAGCAGCCCCGGGGGGTATCAGCCCCAGCATTTT,CASSPGGYQPQHF